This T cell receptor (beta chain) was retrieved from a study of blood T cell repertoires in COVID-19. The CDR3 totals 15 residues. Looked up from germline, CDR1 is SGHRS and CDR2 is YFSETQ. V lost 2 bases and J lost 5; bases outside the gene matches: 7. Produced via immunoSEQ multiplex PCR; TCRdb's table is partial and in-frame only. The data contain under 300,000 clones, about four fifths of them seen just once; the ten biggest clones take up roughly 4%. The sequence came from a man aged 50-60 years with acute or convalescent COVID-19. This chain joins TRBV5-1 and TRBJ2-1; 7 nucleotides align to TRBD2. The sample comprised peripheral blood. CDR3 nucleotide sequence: TGCGCCAGCAGCTTCCTCGCCGGGGGGAACAATGAGCAGTTCTTC. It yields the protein CASSFLAGGNNEQFF.